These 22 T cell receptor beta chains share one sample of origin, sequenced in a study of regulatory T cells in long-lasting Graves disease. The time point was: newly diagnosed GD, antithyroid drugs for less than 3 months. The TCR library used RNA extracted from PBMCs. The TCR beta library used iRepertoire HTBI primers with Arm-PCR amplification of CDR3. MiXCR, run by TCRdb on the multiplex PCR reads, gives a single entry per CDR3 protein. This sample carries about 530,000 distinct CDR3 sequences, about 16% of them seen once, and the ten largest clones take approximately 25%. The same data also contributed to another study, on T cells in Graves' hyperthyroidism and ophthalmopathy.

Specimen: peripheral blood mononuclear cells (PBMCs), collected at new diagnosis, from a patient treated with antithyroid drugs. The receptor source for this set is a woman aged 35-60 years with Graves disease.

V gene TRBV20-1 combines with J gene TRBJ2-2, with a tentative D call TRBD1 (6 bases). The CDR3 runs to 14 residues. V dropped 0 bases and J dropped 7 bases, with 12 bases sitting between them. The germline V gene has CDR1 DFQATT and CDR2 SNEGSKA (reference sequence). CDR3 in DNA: TGCAGTGCTAGAGAACAACAGGGCCACGGGGAGCTGTTTTTT. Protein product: CSAREQQGHGELFF.

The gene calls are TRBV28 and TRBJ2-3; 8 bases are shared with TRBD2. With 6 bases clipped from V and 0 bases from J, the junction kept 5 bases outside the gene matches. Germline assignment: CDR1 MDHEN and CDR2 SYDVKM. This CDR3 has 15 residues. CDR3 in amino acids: CASSTSGLSTDTQYF. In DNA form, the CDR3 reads TGTGCCAGCAGCACTAGCGGCCTTAGCACAGATACGCAGTATTTT.

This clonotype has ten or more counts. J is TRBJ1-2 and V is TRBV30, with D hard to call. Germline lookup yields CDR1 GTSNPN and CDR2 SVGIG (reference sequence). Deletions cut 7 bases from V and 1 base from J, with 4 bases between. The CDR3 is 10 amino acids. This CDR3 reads CAFGNYGYTF. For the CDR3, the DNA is TGTGCCTTCGGTAACTATGGCTACACCTTC.

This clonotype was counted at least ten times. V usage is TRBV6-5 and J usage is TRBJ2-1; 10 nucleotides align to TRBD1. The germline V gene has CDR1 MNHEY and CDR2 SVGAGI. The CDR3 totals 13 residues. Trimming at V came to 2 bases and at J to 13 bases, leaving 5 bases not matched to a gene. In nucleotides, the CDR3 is TGTGCCAGCAGTTACAGGGGACAGGGGCTACAGTTCTTC. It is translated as CASSYRGQGLQFF.

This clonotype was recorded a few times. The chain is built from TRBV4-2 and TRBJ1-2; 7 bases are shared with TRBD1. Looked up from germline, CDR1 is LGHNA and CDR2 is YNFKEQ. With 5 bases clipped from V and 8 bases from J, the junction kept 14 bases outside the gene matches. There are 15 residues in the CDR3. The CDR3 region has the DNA TGTGCCAGCAGCTTGACGGGGGAGGGGGCGCAGGGCTACACCTTC. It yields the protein CASSLTGEGAQGYTF.

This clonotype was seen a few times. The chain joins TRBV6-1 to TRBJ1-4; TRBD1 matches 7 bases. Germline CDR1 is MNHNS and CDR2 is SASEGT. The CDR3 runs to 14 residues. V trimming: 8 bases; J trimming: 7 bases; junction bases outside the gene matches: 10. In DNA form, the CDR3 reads TGTGCCAGCGGGGTCGAGACAGGGACTGAAAAACTGTTTTTT. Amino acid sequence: CASGVETGTEKLFF.

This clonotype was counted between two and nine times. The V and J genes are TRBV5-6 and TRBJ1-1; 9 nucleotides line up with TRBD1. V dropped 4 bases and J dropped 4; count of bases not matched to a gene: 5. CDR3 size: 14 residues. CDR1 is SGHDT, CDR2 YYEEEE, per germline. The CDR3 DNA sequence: TGTGCCAGCAGCCTGGACAGGGGAGCCACTGAAGCTTTCTTT. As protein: CASSLDRGATEAFF.

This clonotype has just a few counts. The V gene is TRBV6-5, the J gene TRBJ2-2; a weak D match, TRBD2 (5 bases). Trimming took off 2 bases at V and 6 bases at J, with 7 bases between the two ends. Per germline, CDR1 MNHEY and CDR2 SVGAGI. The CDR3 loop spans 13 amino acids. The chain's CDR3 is CASSYARAGELFF. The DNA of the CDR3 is TGTGCCAGCAGTTACGCGCGGGCCGGGGAGCTGTTTTTT.

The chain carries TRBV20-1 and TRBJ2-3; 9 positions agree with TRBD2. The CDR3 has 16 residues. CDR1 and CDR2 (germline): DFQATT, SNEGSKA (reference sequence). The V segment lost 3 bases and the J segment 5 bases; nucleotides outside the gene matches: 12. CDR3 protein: CSASGLAGDKGDTQYF. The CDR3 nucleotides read TGCAGTGCTAGCGGGTTAGCGGGGGACAAGGGAGATACGCAGTATTTT.

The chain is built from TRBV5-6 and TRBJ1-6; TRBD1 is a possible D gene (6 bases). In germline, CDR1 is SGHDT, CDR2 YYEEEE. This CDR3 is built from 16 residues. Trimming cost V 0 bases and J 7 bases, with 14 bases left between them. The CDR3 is CASSLGWHGQNSPLHF. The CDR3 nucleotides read TGTGCCAGCAGCTTGGGGTGGCATGGACAGAATTCACCCCTCCACTTT.

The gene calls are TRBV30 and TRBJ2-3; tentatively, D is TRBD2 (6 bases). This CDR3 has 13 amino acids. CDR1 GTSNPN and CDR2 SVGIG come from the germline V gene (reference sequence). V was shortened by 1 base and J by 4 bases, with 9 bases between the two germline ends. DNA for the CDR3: TGTGCCTGGAGTGGTGGGACTCCAGATACGCAGTATTTT. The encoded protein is CAWSGGTPDTQYF.

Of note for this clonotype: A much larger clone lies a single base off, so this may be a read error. In DNA form, the CDR3 reads TGTGCCAGCAGTCATGGGCGGCAAAGTTCCTACGAGCAGTACTTC. Protein sequence: CASSHGRQSSYEQYF. V gene TRBV6-1 combines with J gene TRBJ2-7; no firm D call. The length of the CDR3 is 15 residues. The germline V gene has CDR1 MNHNS and CDR2 SASEGT. Trimming cost V 5 bases and J 1 base, with 15 bases left between them.

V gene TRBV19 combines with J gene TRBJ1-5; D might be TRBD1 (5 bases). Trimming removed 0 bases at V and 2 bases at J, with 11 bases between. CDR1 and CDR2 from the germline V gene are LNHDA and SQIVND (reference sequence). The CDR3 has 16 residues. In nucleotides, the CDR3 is TGTGCCAGTAGTATAGAGTGGGGGTTGGGCAATCAGCCCCAGCATTTT. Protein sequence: CASSIEWGLGNQPQHF.

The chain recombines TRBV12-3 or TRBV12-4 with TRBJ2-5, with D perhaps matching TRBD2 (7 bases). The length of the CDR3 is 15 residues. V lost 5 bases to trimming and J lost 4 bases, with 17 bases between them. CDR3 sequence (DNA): TGTGCCAGCAGTAGGGGCGTAGGGGGGGGAGAGACCCAGTACTTC. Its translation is CASSRGVGGGETQYF.

The CDR3 bases are TGCGCCAGCAGCTCTCAAACGGGGGTCAATCAGCCCCAGCATTTT. This translates into CASSSQTGVNQPQHF. J is TRBJ1-5 and V is TRBV4-1; perhaps TRBD1 as D (5 bases). Germline-derived CDR1 and CDR2 are MGHRA and YSYEKL. V lost 5 bases to trimming and J lost 3 bases, with 14 bases between them. The CDR3 spans 15 residues.

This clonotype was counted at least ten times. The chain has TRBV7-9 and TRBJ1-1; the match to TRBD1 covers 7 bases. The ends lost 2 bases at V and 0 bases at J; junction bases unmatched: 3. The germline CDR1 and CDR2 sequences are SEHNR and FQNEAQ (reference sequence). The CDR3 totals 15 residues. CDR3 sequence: CASSLRTGLNTEAFF. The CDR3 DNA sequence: TGTGCCAGCAGCTTAAGGACAGGATTGAACACTGAAGCTTTCTTT.

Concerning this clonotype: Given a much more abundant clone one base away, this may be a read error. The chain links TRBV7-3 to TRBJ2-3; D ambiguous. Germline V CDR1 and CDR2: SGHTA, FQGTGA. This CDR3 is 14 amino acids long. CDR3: CASSSGPHTDMQYF. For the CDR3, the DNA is TGTGCCAGCAGCTCCGGGCCCCACACAGATATGCAGTATTTT.

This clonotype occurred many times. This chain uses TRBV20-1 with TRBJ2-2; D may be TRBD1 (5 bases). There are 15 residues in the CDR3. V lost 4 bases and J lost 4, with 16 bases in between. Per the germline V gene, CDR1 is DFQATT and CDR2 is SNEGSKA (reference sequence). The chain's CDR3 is CSAKTGRAGTGELFF. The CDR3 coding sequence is TGCAGTGCTAAAACTGGCAGGGCAGGCACCGGGGAGCTGTTTTTT.

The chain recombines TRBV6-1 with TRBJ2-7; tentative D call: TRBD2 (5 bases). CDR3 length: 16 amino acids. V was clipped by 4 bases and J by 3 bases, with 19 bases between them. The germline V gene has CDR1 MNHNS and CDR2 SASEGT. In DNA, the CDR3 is TGTGCCAGCAGTGGGAAATCGAGGGATCCTTACTACGAGCAGTACTTC. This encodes CASSGKSRDPYYEQYF.

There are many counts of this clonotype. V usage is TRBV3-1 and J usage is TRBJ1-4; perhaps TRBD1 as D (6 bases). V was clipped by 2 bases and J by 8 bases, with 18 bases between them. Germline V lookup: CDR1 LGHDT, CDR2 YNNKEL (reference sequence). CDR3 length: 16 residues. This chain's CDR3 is CASSQRVTGRGEKLFF. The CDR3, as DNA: TGTGCCAGCAGCCAACGAGTTACAGGGAGGGGAGAAAAACTGTTTTTT.

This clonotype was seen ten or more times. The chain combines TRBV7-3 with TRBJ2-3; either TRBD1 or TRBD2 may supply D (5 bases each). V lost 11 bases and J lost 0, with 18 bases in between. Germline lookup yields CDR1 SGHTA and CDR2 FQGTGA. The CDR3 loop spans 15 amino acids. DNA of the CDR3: TGTGCCTCTTCCCTTCAGGGCGGGAGCACAGATACGCAGTATTTT. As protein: CASSLQGGSTDTQYF.

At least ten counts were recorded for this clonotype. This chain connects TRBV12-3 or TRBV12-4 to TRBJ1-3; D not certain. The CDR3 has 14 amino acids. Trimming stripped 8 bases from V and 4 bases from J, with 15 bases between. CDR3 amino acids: CASEGSMFGNTIYF. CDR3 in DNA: TGTGCCAGCGAGGGATCAATGTTCGGAAACACCATATATTTT.